The 5 T cell receptor beta chains below all came from one sample that was sequenced in a study of blood T cells in healthy people across ages. A second PCR, run for about 7 to 11 cycles, used a sample-barcoded 5' primer plus a J-beta primer mix. TCRdb fed the 5' RACE reads into MiXCR, producing one record per CDR3 protein. In the table there are 730,000 or so distinct CDR3 sequences, around 40% of which are singletons. The sample comprised blood. The receptor source for this set is a woman aged 60 to 75 in good health.

The chain's CDR3 is CASSLDFGSSPLHF. CDR3 DNA sequence: TGTGCCAGCAGCTTAGATTTTGGGAGCTCACCCCTCCACTTT. The V gene is TRBV7-9, the J gene TRBJ1-6; D unclear. Germline V gene sequence: CDR1 SEHNR, CDR2 FQNEAQ (reference sequence). Trimming pared 1 base from V and 10 bases from J, leaving 11 bases between. The CDR3 totals 14 residues.

This clonotype occurred a few times. The chain carries TRBV7-9 and TRBJ2-5, with 11 bases that match TRBD2. The CDR3 has 16 amino acids. V lost 1 base and J lost 4; bases outside the gene matches: 5. Germline CDR1 SEHNR, CDR2 FQNEAQ (reference sequence). The CDR3 nucleotides read TGTGCCAGCAGCTTAGGTAGCGGGAGGGCCGGAGAGACCCAGTACTTC. This gives the protein CASSLGSGRAGETQYF.

Only a few counts were recorded for this clonotype. This chain uses TRBV5-1 with TRBJ2-7, with TRBD2 matching 10 bases. This CDR3 is 13 amino acids long. The V gene's germline CDR1 is SGHRS and CDR2 YFSETQ. V lost 5 bases, J lost 5 bases, and 4 bases stayed unmatched. This CDR3 is CASSTSGTNEQYF. CDR3 coding DNA: TGCGCCAGCAGTACTAGCGGGACCAACGAGCAGTACTTC.

This clonotype was detected a few times. The J gene is TRBJ2-5, the V gene TRBV7-3; 10 bases match TRBD1. The DNA end lines up better with TRBJ2-7; the J call may be wrong. The CDR3 spans 14 residues. CDR1 and CDR2 from the germline V gene are SGHTA and FQGTGA. The CDR3 DNA is TGTGCCAGCAGCACGGACAGGGGGGCCCTCGAGCAGTACTTC. Protein product: CASSTDRGALEQYF.

This chain uses TRBV15 with TRBJ1-4; tentative D call: TRBD1 (5 bases). V lost 0 bases, J lost 8 bases, and 16 bases lay in between. The CDR3 has 16 amino acids. Germline V lookup: CDR1 LNHNV, CDR2 YYDKDF (reference sequence). The CDR3 DNA reads TGTGCCACCAGCAGAGATAGCCAGGGCCCCAGGGAAAAACTGTTTTTT. Translation gives CATSRDSQGPREKLFF. Full variable domain (rest looked up from reference TRBV15 and TRBJ1-4): DAMVIQNPRYQVTQFGKPVTLSCSQTLNHNVMYWYQQKSSQAPKLLFHYYDKDFNNEADTPDNFQSRRPNTSFCFLDIRSPGLGDTAMYLCATSRDSQGPREKLFFGSGTQLSVL.